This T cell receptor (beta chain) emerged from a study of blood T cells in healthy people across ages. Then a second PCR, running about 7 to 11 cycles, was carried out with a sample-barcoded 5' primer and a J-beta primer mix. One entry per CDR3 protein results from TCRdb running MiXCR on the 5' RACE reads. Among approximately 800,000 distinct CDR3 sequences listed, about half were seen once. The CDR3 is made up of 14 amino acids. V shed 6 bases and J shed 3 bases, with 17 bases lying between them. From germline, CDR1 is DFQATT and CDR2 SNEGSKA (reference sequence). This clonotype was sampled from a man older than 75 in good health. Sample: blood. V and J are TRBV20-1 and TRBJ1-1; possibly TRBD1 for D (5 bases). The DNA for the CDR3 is TGCAGTGCCTCCCCTGTCGAGGGGTACACTGAAGCTTTCTTT. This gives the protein CSASPVEGYTEAFF.